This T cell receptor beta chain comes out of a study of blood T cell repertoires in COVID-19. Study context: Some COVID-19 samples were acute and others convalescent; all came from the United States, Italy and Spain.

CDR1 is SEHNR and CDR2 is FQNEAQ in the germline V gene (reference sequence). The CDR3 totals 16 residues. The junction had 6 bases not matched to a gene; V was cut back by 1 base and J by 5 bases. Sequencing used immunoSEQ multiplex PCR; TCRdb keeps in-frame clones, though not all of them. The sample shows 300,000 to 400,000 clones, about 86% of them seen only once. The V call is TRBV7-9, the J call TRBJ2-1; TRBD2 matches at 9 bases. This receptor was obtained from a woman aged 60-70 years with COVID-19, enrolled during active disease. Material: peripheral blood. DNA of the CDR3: TGTGCCAGCAGCTTAGGGCGGGGGGGGCCACACAATGAGCAGTTCTTC. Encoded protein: CASSLGRGGPHNEQFF.